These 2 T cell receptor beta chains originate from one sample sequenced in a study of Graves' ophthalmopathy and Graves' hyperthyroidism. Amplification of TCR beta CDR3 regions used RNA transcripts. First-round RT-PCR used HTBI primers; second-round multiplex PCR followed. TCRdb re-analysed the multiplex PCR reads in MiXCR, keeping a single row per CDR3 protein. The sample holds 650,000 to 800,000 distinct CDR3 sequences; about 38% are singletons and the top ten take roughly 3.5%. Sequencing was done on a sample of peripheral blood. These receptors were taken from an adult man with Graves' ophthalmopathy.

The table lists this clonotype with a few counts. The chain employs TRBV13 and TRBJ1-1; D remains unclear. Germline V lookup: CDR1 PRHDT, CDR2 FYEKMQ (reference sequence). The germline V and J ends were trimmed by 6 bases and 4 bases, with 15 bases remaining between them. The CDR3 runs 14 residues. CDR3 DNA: TGTGCCAGCAGTTTAAACCGCGTTATCACTGAAGCTTTCTTT. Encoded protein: CASSLNRVITEAFF.

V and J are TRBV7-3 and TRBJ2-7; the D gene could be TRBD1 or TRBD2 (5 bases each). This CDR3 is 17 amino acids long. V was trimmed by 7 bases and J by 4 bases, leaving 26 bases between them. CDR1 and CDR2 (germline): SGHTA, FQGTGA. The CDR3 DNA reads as TGTGCCAGCACCCAACGCGGACTCACCACTAGGGGATACGAGCAGTACTTC. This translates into CASTQRGLTTRGYEQYF. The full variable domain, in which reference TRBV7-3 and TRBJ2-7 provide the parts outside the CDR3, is GAGVSQTPSNKVTEKGKYVELRCDPISGHTALYWYRQSLGQGPEFLIYFQGTGAADDSGLPNDRFFAVRPEGSVSTLKIQRTERGDSAVYLCASTQRGLTTRGYEQYFGPGTRLTVT.